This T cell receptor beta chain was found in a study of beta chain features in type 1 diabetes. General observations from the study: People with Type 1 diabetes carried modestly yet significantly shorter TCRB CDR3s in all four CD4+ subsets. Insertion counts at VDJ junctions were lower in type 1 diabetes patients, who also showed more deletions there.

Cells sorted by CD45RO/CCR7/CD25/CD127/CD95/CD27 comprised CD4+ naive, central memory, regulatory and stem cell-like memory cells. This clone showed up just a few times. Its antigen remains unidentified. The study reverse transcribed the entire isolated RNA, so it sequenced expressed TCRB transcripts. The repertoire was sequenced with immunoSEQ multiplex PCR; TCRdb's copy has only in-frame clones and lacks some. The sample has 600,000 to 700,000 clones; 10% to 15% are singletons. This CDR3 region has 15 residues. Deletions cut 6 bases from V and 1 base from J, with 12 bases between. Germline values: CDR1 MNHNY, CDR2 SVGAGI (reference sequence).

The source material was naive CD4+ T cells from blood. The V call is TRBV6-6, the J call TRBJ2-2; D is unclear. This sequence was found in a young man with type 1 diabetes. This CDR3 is CASRDGRKNTGELFF. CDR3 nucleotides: TGTGCCAGCAGGGACGGACGGAAGAACACCGGGGAGCTGTTTTTT.